Listed below are T cell receptor beta chains from one sample, sequenced in a study of shared clonotypes between healthy human individuals. Assay: immunoSEQ multiplex PCR; the TCRdb copy retains only in-frame clones and omits some. The table shows roughly 120,000 clones, with around 66% occurring only once. The sequenced material came from memory CD8+ T cells sorted from blood. The receptor set was obtained from a woman in her twenties or thirties in good health. Both conserved end residues are part of each CDR3. Each record gives: CDR3 length, J gene, clone size, D gene, V gene, CDR3 DNA, CDR3 protein. D genes are given only for firm matches. The size field is filled for only some rows; it gives once, few, many or a size class.

19 TRBJ2-7 NA NA TRBV5-1 TGCGCCAGCAGCCTGGAAAATACCGTTGTTCCGGGACTCTCCTACGAGCAGTACTTC CASSLENTVVPGLSYEQYF
14 TRBJ1-3 NA NA TRBV2 TGTGCCAGCAGTGATAGGGGGTTTGGAAACACCATATATTTT CASSDRGFGNTIYF
12 TRBJ2-1 few NA TRBV29-1 TGCAGCGCCGTCGAATCCTACAATGAGCAGTTCTTC CSAVESYNEQFF
15 TRBJ1-4 NA NA TRBV2 TGTGCCAGCAGTCTCGGGCAGGGAGGATACGAAAAACTGTTTTTT CASSLGQGGYEKLFF
16 TRBJ1-2 few TRBD1 TRBV7-9 TGTGCCAGCAGTGGGACAGTGGTCGGTGGGAACTATGGCTACACCTTC CASSGTVVGGNYGYTF
16 TRBJ2-1 NA TRBD2 TRBV5-4 TGTGCCAGCAGCCCCGGTGGCAGCGGGAGGGCCGATGAGCAGTTCTTC CASSPGGSGRADEQFF
15 TRBJ2-3 few TRBD2 TRBV5-1 TGCGCCAGCAGCCCTAGCGGAAGGTGGACAGATACGCAGTATTTT CASSPSGRWTDTQYF
14 TRBJ1-1 NA NA TRBV19 TGTGCCAGTAGTATAGGGTGGGGTCCTACTGAAGCTTTCTTT CASSIGWGPTEAFF
15 TRBJ1-2 NA TRBD1 TRBV7-9 TGTGCCAGCAGCCACAAAAGCACAGGGGGCTGGGGCTACACCTTC CASSHKSTGGWGYTF
16 TRBJ2-1 NA TRBD2 TRBV4-1 TGCGCCAGCAGCCACCTCTGGCGGGAGGGCAACAATGAGCAGTTCTTC CASSHLWREGNNEQFF
12 TRBJ1-2 NA NA TRBV6-5 TGTGCCAGCAGGTTCAGTAAGGGTGGCTACACCTTC CASRFSKGGYTF
15 TRBJ2-7 NA TRBD1 TRBV6-1 TGTGCCAGCAGTGAAATAGAGACAGGGTCCTACGAGCAGTACTTC CASSEIETGSYEQYF
17 TRBJ1-5 many TRBD1 TRBV15 TGTGCCACCAGCAGAGGGGACAGGGAATATAGCAATCAGCCCCAGCATTTT CATSRGDREYSNQPQHF
17 TRBJ2-2 many NA TRBV9 TGTGCCAGCAGCGACCAACGGCGGGGCTATAACACCGGGGAGCTGTTTTTT CASSDQRRGYNTGELFF
17 TRBJ2-7 few NA TRBV4-1 TGCGCCAGCAGCCAAGTCCCCTCAGGGGACATCACCTACGAGCAGTACTTC CASSQVPSGDITYEQYF
14 TRBJ2-1 many TRBD1 TRBV19 TGTGCCAGTCTCTCCCAGACAGGGGACAATGAGCAGTTCTTC CASLSQTGDNEQFF
17 TRBJ2-3 few NA TRBV27 TGTGCCAGCAGTTTATCTTATGTGGGGTCTGCCACAGATACGCAGTATTTT CASSLSYVGSATDTQYF
15 TRBJ2-1 NA NA TRBV5-1 TGCGCCACCTCACGGGACTCGAGCTCCTACAATGAGCAGTTCTTC CATSRDSSSYNEQFF
13 TRBJ2-5 NA NA TRBV15 TGTGCCAGTTCGACTAGTCCACAAGAGACCCAGTACTTC CASSTSPQETQYF
15 TRBJ1-2 NA NA TRBV10-3 TGTGCCATCAGTGAGCCCCTCATATCGGACTATGGCTACACCTTC CAISEPLISDYGYTF
12 TRBJ2-7 NA NA TRBV10-2 TGCGCCACCACGGAGGGGGCTCACGAGCAGTACTTC CATTEGAHEQYF
14 TRBJ2-6 NA NA TRBV18 TGTGCCAGCTCTACCCCCTCTGGGGCCAACGTCCTGACTTTC CASSTPSGANVLTF
16 TRBJ2-7 NA TRBD2 TRBV11-2 TGTGCCAGCAGCCTCTACCCTAGCGGGAGGATATACGAGCAGTACTTC CASSLYPSGRIYEQYF
17 TRBJ1-5 NA NA TRBV7-9 TGTGCCAGCAGCTTATCCTCTATCGCGCCAGGCGGACAGCCCCAGCATTTT CASSLSSIAPGGQPQHF
12 TRBJ1-2 NA NA TRBV5-4 TGTGCCAGCAGCGGCCTGAGCTATGGCTACACCTTC CASSGLSYGYTF
13 TRBJ2-2 few NA TRBV7-8 TGTGCCAGCAGCTTAAGGAGGAGGTGGGAGCTGTTTTTT CASSLRRRWELFF
12 TRBJ1-3 few NA TRBV2 TGTGCCAGCAAAGGTGAAGGAAACACCATATATTTT CASKGEGNTIYF
10 TRBJ2-1 NA NA TRBV5-4 TGTGCCAGCGGCGGGGTTGAGCAGTTCTTC CASGGVEQFF
14 TRBJ2-7 NA NA TRBV9 TGTGCCAGCAGCGTAGGGGCGGGATCCTACGAGCAGTACTTC CASSVGAGSYEQYF
13 TRBJ1-5 NA NA TRBV6-5 TGTGCCAGCAGTGTGGCAGCAAATCAGCCCCAGCATTTT CASSVAANQPQHF
15 TRBJ2-7 NA NA TRBV5-1 TGCGCCAGCAGCCCCCAGTGGGACGGGGAATACGAGCAGTACTTC CASSPQWDGEYEQYF
13 TRBJ1-5 NA NA TRBV9 TGTGCCAGCAGCCCCTCCGGGGATCAGCCCCAGCATTTT CASSPSGDQPQHF
14 TRBJ2-2 NA NA TRBV15 TGTGCCACCAGAAGCCAGGTGAACACCGGGGAGCTGTTTTTT CATRSQVNTGELFF
14 TRBJ1-1 NA NA TRBV6-1 TGTGCCAGCAGGGGCGGGACAACGAACACTGAAGCTTTCTTT CASRGGTTNTEAFF
14 TRBJ2-7 many TRBD2 TRBV5-6 TGTGCCAGCAGCTTGGGCGGCGGGAGTTACGAGCAGTACTTC CASSLGGGSYEQYF
16 TRBJ2-7 NA TRBD2 TRBV5-4 TGTGCCAGCAGCTTGATTGAGACTAGCGGAACCTACGAGCAGTACTTC CASSLIETSGTYEQYF
15 TRBJ2-7 NA TRBD2 TRBV25-1 TGTGCCAGCAGCCCAGGACTAGCGGGCACCTACGAGCAGTACTTC CASSPGLAGTYEQYF
14 TRBJ2-7 NA TRBD2 TRBV27 TGTGCCAGCAGCGAGGCGGGGGGAAGCTACGAGCAGTACTTC CASSEAGGSYEQYF
15 TRBJ2-7 NA TRBD2 TRBV27 TGTGCCAGCAGTTCCAGCGGGAGTAGGACCTACGAGCAGTACTTC CASSSSGSRTYEQYF
13 TRBJ2-7 NA NA TRBV6-1 TGTGCCAGCAGTCAGGACAGCTCCTACGAGCAGTACTTC CASSQDSSYEQYF
13 TRBJ1-3 NA NA TRBV25-1 TGTGCCAGCAGTGAAAAGGGGTTGAACACCATATATTTT CASSEKGLNTIYF
16 TRBJ1-2 few TRBD1 TRBV6-1 TGTGCCAGCAGTGAACCCCCGGACAGGGGGCTCTATGGCTACACCTTC CASSEPPDRGLYGYTF
16 TRBJ2-7 NA TRBD1 TRBV27 TGTGCCAGCAGTGCCCCCAGGGGGCGGGATGTTCTCGAGCAGTACTTC CASSAPRGRDVLEQYF
15 TRBJ2-7 NA NA TRBV6-5 TGTGCCAGCAGCATTCCTGGGTCGCAATCCTACGAGCAGTACTTC CASSIPGSQSYEQYF
14 TRBJ2-7 few NA TRBV27 TGTGCCAGCAGTTTTAACGGCCGGTCCGGAGAGCAGTACTTC CASSFNGRSGEQYF
14 TRBJ2-7 NA TRBD2 TRBV6-5 TGTGCCAGCAGTTACACTAGCGAAGCCTACGAGCAGTACTTC CASSYTSEAYEQYF
15 TRBJ2-2 NA TRBD2 TRBV29-1 TGCAGCGTTGATAGCGGGAGGGCCGACACCGGGGAGCTGTTTTTT CSVDSGRADTGELFF
16 TRBJ2-1 NA TRBD2 TRBV25-1 TGTGCCAGCAGTGAGGTGGGACTAGCGGCAAACAATGAGCAGTTCTTC CASSEVGLAANNEQFF
17 TRBJ2-6 NA NA TRBV4-2 TGTGCCAGCAGCCAAGATAAATGGGGCTCTGGGGCCAACGTCCTGACTTTC CASSQDKWGSGANVLTF
15 TRBJ2-2 NA NA TRBV7-7 TGTGCCAGCAGCTTAGCTCCCCAGGGCCACGGGGAGCTGTTTTTT CASSLAPQGHGELFF
13 TRBJ2-7 few NA TRBV7-7 TGTGCCAGCAGCTTAGTGGTTTGGAGTCGGCAGTACTTC CASSLVVWSRQYF
15 TRBJ2-7 NA NA TRBV6-1 TGTGCCAGCAGTGACCTCACGCCCACCTCCTACGAGCAGTACTTC CASSDLTPTSYEQYF
14 TRBJ2-1 NA TRBD1 TRBV11-3 TGTGCCAGCAGCCCGGGGACAGCCTACAATGAGCAGTTCTTC CASSPGTAYNEQFF
16 TRBJ2-1 few TRBD2 TRBV28 TGTGCCAGCAGTCCCTGGACTAGCGGGGACTACAATGAGCAGTTCTTC CASSPWTSGDYNEQFF
13 TRBJ1-2 NA NA TRBV10-2 TGCGCCAGCAGTGAGGGGGTATCCTATGGCTACACCTTC CASSEGVSYGYTF
13 TRBJ2-1 few TRBD2 TRBV15 TGTGCCACCAACAGCGGGAGGGACAATGAGCAGTTCTTC CATNSGRDNEQFF
14 TRBJ1-6 many TRBD1 TRBV11-2 TGTGCCAGCAGCTCAGGGGGCGGGTATTCACCCCTCCACTTT CASSSGGGYSPLHF
21 TRBJ2-7 NA NA TRBV2 TGTGCCAGCAGTGAAAGATTTTCGTGGATGACTGGACGACAGGACGTCTACGAGCAGTACTTC CASSERFSWMTGRQDVYEQYF
15 TRBJ2-2 NA NA TRBV11-2 TGTGCCAGCAGCTTAGTACAGGCGAACACCGGGGAGCTGTTTTTT CASSLVQANTGELFF
15 TRBJ2-7 NA NA TRBV4-2 TGTGCCAGCAGCCAAGAAACGGGCGGGTCCTACGAGCAGTACTTC CASSQETGGSYEQYF